This T cell receptor beta chain was recorded in a study of T cell changes during pregnancy in multiple sclerosis. The protocol was immunoSEQ multiplex PCR, while the TCRdb copy is restricted to in-frame clones and leaves out a portion. This table has just under 20,000 clones, about nine tenths appearing once. Germline lookup yields CDR1 SGHRS and CDR2 YFSETQ. The CDR3 contains 17 residues. After removal of 5 bases from V and 0 bases from J, the junction contained 8 bases not matched to a gene. This clonotype was sampled from a female donor in good health, enrolled as a control in a pregnancy study. V and J are TRBV5-1 and TRBJ1-4, with TRBD1 matching over 9 bases. The specimen was CD8+ T cells from peripheral blood mononuclear cells, collected in the third trimester of pregnancy. This chain's CDR3 is CASSTGTGIATNEKLFF. DNA for the CDR3: TGCGCCAGCAGTACCGGGACAGGGATTGCAACTAATGAAAAACTGTTTTTT.